These 2 T cell receptor beta chains originate from one sample sequenced in a study of T cell changes during pregnancy in multiple sclerosis. Here immunoSEQ multiplex PCR was the method, and the copy in TCRdb shows in-frame clones only, minus some. Here the sample spans around 77,000 clones, about nine tenths being singletons. Sequencing used peripheral blood, obtained in the third trimester of pregnancy. These receptors all stem from a female donor in good health, enrolled as a control in a pregnancy study.

This clone occurred once. CDR3 nucleotide sequence: TGTGCCAGCAGCTTGGGTGGAGGGGGCAGGGGACAGCCCCAGCATTTT. Protein sequence: CASSLGGGGRGQPQHF. The gene calls are TRBV5-8 and TRBJ1-5, with 7 bases that match TRBD1. Germline V gene lookup returns CDR1 SGHTS and CDR2 YDEGEE. This CDR3 has 16 residues. V trimming: 0 bases; J trimming: 7 bases; junction bases outside the gene matches: 10.

The chain carries TRBV6-1 and TRBJ2-1; 8 positions agree with TRBD2. J lost 6 bases, V lost 2 bases, and 6 bases had no gene match. The CDR3 extends over 15 amino acids. Germline CDR1 MNHNS, CDR2 SASEGT. CDR3: CASSEWRGALNEQFF. In DNA form, the CDR3 reads TGTGCCAGCAGTGAATGGCGGGGGGCCCTCAATGAGCAGTTCTTC.